Described below is a single TCR beta chain sequence and its context. The antigen is unknown. These data are taken from a study of cytomegalovirus exposure and HLA in healthy donors. 60 Vbeta and 13 Jbeta primers were used in PCR. Here immunoSEQ multiplex PCR was the method, and the copy in TCRdb shows in-frame clones only, minus some. Of more than 130,000 clones listed, about 79% were seen once; the top ten hold around 3.9%. Study findings and constraints: HLA alleles showed associations with fewer than 20,000 TCR beta sequences in a later analysis, at a 0.05 false discovery rate. Despite most TCR sequences being rare, some public TCRs occurred in many donors. The authors listed 150 to 200 TCR beta chains as cytomegalovirus-associated. Evidence from a later analysis indicated that most CMV-associated TCR beta chains looked HLA-restricted.

This TCR came from a man in his forties in good health and CMV-seropositive. The specimen was PBMCs.

The CDR3 loop reads CASSFSGNEQYF. CDR3 nucleotide sequence: TGTGCCAGCAGTTTCTCGGGGAACGAGCAGTACTTC. V and J are TRBV27 and TRBJ2-7; maybe TRBD2 (5 bases). Per the germline V gene, CDR1 is MNHEY and CDR2 is SMNVEV (reference sequence). The CDR3 extends over 12 amino acids. The ends were cut back, 3 bases at V and 5 bases at J, with 8 bases in the middle.